The text below deals with one TCR beta chain. How the authors handled the data: It was from reference gene primer amplification that nucleated cell counts were estimated. Generated by immunoSEQ multiplex PCR, the TCRdb table keeps only in-frame clones and is missing some. The V and J calls and the clone size are those of that table, but D and trimming were determined from the DNA. The table lists more than 200,000 clones, 88% of them singletons, with around 0.67% in the top ten. This sample was taken from a study of blood T cell repertoires in COVID-19. Study as a whole: Researchers got acute and convalescent COVID-19 samples from the United States, Italy and Spain. Sources were T cells, B-cell-depleted T cells, or PBMCs; the material itself was cDNA or gDNA.

The junction had 7 bases not matched to a gene; V was cut back by 4 bases and J by 7 bases. Germline V gives CDR1 SGHDT, CDR2 YYEEEE. The CDR3 sequence is 14 residues long. The TCR originated in a human donor in a cohort sampled during active COVID-19. Sequencing was done on a sample of peripheral blood. This chain connects TRBV5-6 to TRBJ1-3; TRBD1 aligns across 8 bases. CDR3 sequence (DNA): TGTGCCAGCAGCAAGGACAGGGTGGGCAACACCATATATTTT. Protein: CASSKDRVGNTIYF. The full variable domain, in which reference TRBV5-6 and TRBJ1-3 provide the parts outside the CDR3, is DAGVTQSPTHLIKTRGQQVTLRCSPKSGHDTVSWYQQALGQGPQFIFQYYEEEERQRGNFPDRFSGHQFPNYSSELNVNALLLGDSALYLCASSKDRVGNTIYFGEGSWLTVV.